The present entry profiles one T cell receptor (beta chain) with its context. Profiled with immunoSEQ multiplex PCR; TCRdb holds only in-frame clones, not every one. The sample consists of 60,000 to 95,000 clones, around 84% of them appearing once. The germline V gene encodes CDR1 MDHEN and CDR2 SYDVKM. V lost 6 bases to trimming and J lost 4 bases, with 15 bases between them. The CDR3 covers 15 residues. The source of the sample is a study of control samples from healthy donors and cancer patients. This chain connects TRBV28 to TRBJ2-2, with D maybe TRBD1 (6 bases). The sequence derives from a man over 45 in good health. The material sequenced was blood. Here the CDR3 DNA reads TGTGCCAGCAGCACACGACAGGCCCCCACCGGGGAGCTGTTTTTT. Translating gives CASSTRQAPTGELFF.